This TCR beta chain was retrieved from a study of blood T cell repertoires in COVID-19. Study context: Whether acute or convalescent, the COVID-19 samples came from the United States, Italy and Spain. Sources were T cells, B-cell-depleted T cells, or PBMCs; the material itself was cDNA or gDNA.

Germline V CDR1 and CDR2: KGHDR, SFDVKD. The CDR3 is made up of 14 amino acids. Losses at the gene ends were 3 bases for V and 4 bases for J; bases not matched to a gene: 3. In the original processing: For nucleated cells, counts were estimated from reference gene primer amplification. Profiling relied on immunoSEQ multiplex PCR, and the TCRdb table lists in-frame clones only, not all of them. Clone size and V and J calls were adopted from that table, with D and trimming inferred from the DNA. The data show roughly 80,000 clones, roughly four fifths seen once. The sequencing sample was made of peripheral blood. The chain employs TRBV24-1 and TRBJ1-2, with 8 nucleotides matching TRBD1. The receptor's source is a human donor in a cohort sampled during active COVID-19. As DNA, the CDR3 is TGTGCCACCAGTGATGACAGGGGTCCCTATGGCTACACCTTC. This codes for CATSDDRGPYGYTF.